The 19 T cell receptor beta chains reported below all come from one sample, sequenced in a study of T cell repertoires in ileal Crohn's disease. Specified time point: neoterminal ileum biopsy at postoperative endoscopy, about 6 months after surgery. The table came from immunoSEQ multiplex PCR; TCRdb's copy has only in-frame clones and leaves some out. The data show 10,000 to 15,000 clones, approximately 80% seen once. The sample consisted of ileal tissue. The source of these receptors is an adult with Crohn's disease.

This sequence joins TRBV19 and TRBJ2-3; no definite D call. Trimming stripped 6 bases from V and 0 bases from J, with 13 bases between. Germline lookup yields CDR1 LNHDA and CDR2 SQIVND (reference sequence). The CDR3 has 15 amino acids. The CDR3 loop is CASRETLTSTDTQYF. In DNA form, the CDR3 reads TGTGCCAGTAGAGAGACACTTACTAGCACAGATACGCAGTATTTT.

This clone is a singleton in its sample. V gene TRBV27 combines with J gene TRBJ2-5, with D possibly matching TRBD2 (5 bases). Germline V gives CDR1 MNHEY, CDR2 SMNVEV (reference sequence). This CDR3 has 14 residues. The V gene lost 3 bases and the J gene lost 1 base, with 9 bases spanning the gap. CDR3 in amino acids: CASSLAGFQETQYF. The CDR3 DNA follows: TGTGCCAGCAGTTTGGCGGGCTTCCAAGAGACCCAGTACTTC.

The J gene is TRBJ2-7, the V gene TRBV30, with D perhaps matching TRBD1 (6 bases). This CDR3 is 15 amino acids long. Germline lookup yields CDR1 GTSNPN and CDR2 SVGIG (reference sequence). V shed 1 base and J shed 1 base, with 14 bases lying between them. This CDR3 reads CAWSDGQTNSYEQYF. The CDR3 nucleotides read TGTGCCTGGAGTGATGGACAGACGAATTCCTACGAGCAGTACTTC.

V and J are TRBV10-3 and TRBJ2-1; 9 positions match TRBD2. The CDR3 extends over 15 amino acids. V gave up 10 bases and J gave up 8 bases; unmatched junction bases: 15. Germline-derived CDR1 and CDR2 are ENHRY and SYGVKD. The CDR3 loop reads CATASELAGRDEQFF. For the CDR3, the DNA is TGTGCCACCGCTAGTGAGCTAGCGGGGCGAGATGAGCAGTTCTTC.

The J gene is TRBJ2-7, the V gene TRBV27; TRBD1 matches at 7 bases. The CDR3 sequence is 12 residues long. V was clipped by 8 bases and J by 9 bases; unmatched bases: 10. CDR1 MNHEY and CDR2 SMNVEV come from the germline V gene (reference sequence). CDR3 amino acids: CASWKTGIGQYF. As DNA, the CDR3 is TGTGCCAGCTGGAAGACAGGGATCGGGCAGTACTTC.

This clone was counted a few times. This chain joins TRBV5-4 and TRBJ1-2; the D is unclear. V lost 0 bases to trimming and J lost 8 bases, with 11 bases between them. CDR1 and CDR2 from the germline V gene are SGHNT and YYREEE (reference sequence). This CDR3 comprises 13 residues. CDR3 in DNA: TGTGCCAGCAGCTTGGCCGGTGAATGGGGCTACACCTTC. Translating gives CASSLAGEWGYTF.

CDR3 loop: CASSQDNRRSSNEQFF. Written as DNA, the CDR3 is TGTGCCAGCAGCCAAGATAATAGAAGAAGCTCCAATGAGCAGTTCTTC. The chain combines TRBV4-2 with TRBJ2-1, with D unresolved. The CDR3 has 16 amino acids. Germline assignment: CDR1 LGHNA and CDR2 YNFKEQ. V gave up 0 bases and J gave up 6 bases, with 15 bases separating them.

J is TRBJ1-2 and V is TRBV4-2; TRBD1 aligns across 9 bases. Germline V gene lookup returns CDR1 LGHNA and CDR2 YNFKEQ. The CDR3 has 16 amino acids. V gave up 4 bases and J gave up 8 bases; unmatched junction bases: 14. DNA of the CDR3: TGTGCCAGCAGCCCCGAGGGACAGGGAAACGGCGAAGGCTACACCTTC. It encodes CASSPEGQGNGEGYTF.

This chain links TRBV19 with TRBJ2-7; TRBD1 agrees at 9 bases. CDR1 and CDR2 (germline): LNHDA, SQIVND (reference sequence). The V segment lost 2 bases and the J segment 4 bases; nucleotides outside the gene matches: 6. The CDR3 runs 15 residues. The CDR3 loop is CASSIPGTGIYEQYF. The CDR3 nucleotides read TGTGCCAGTAGTATACCCGGGACAGGGATATACGAGCAGTACTTC. Combining the CDR3 with reference TRBV19 and TRBJ2-7 gives the whole variable domain DGGITQSPKYLFRKEGQNVTLSCEQNLNHDAMYWYRQDPGQGLRLIYYSQIVNDFQKGDIAEGYSVSREKKESFPLTVTSAQKNPTAFYLCASSIPGTGIYEQYFGPGTRLTVT.

This chain connects TRBV28 to TRBJ1-4, with D possibly matching TRBD1 (6 bases). The CDR3 is made up of 15 amino acids. The V end lost 7 bases, the J end lost 3 bases, and 15 bases lay between the germline ends. Per germline, CDR1 MDHEN and CDR2 SYDVKM. The CDR3 sequence: CASTGRGVANEKLFF. The CDR3, as DNA: TGTGCCAGCACCGGCAGGGGAGTGGCTAATGAAAAACTGTTTTTT.

The V gene is TRBV5-1, the J gene TRBJ2-2, with D unclear. The germline V and J ends were trimmed by 1 base and 4 bases, with 8 bases remaining between them. In germline, CDR1 is SGHRS, CDR2 YFSETQ. This CDR3 has 14 residues. The CDR3 protein is CASSLSQVTGELFF. CDR3 nucleotide sequence: TGCGCCAGCAGCTTGAGTCAGGTCACCGGGGAGCTGTTTTTT.

The chain is built from TRBV7-2 and TRBJ2-4, with D maybe TRBD1 (6 bases). Germline V lookup: CDR1 SGHTA, CDR2 FQGNSA. This CDR3 comprises 14 residues. Trimming took 4 bases from V and 2 from J, leaving 9 bases between them. CDR3 DNA sequence: TGTGCCAGCAGCTATAGGGGGTCCAAAAACATTCAGTACTTC. Amino acids: CASSYRGSKNIQYF. Based on the CDR3 plus reference TRBV7-2 and TRBJ2-4, the full variable domain is GAGVSQSPSNKVTEKGKDVELRCDPISGHTALYWYRQSLGQGLEFLIYFQGNSAPDKSGLPSDRFSAERTGGSVSTLTIQRTQQEDSAVYLCASSYRGSKNIQYFGAGTRLSVL.

This rearrangement joins TRBV11-2 to TRBJ2-2; the match to TRBD2 covers 14 bases. CDR3 size: 17 residues. Germline CDR1 reads SGHAT; CDR2 reads FQNNGV. V dropped 5 bases and J dropped 5; count of bases not matched to a gene: 7. The DNA for the CDR3 is TGTGCCAGCAGCCGGACTAGCGGGGGGCCGGGGACCGGGGAGCTGTTTTTT. Its translation is CASSRTSGGPGTGELFF.

For the CDR3, the DNA is TGTGCCAGCAGCTTCAGGGGTAACCAGCCCCAGCATTTT. Translation: CASSFRGNQPQHF. V is TRBV5-6 and J is TRBJ1-5, with TRBD1 as a possible D gene (6 bases). Between the trimmed V and J ends, which lost 2 bases and 7 bases, there was a span of 10 bases. The CDR3 totals 13 residues. The germline gives CDR1 SGHDT, CDR2 YYEEEE.

In nucleotides, the CDR3 is TGTGCCAGCAGCCCAGGACAGGGGGTGGCCTACAATGAGCAGTTCTTC. This translates into CASSPGQGVAYNEQFF. The V gene is TRBV7-9, the J gene TRBJ2-1; 10 nucleotides match TRBD1. J was trimmed by 2 bases and V by 5 bases; bases with no gene match: 6. Germline V gene data show CDR1 as SEHNR and CDR2 as FQNEAQ (reference sequence). CDR3 length equals 16 residues. Using reference TRBV7-9 and TRBJ2-1 for the parts outside the CDR3, the full variable domain is DTGVSQNPRHKITKRGQNVTFRCDPISEHNRLYWYRQTLGQGPEFLTYFQNEAQLEKSRLLSDRFSAERPKGSFSTLEIQRTEQGDSAMYLCASSPGQGVAYNEQFFGPGTRLTVL.

The J gene is TRBJ2-7, the V gene TRBV28, with no clear D. V was trimmed by 5 bases and J by 0 bases, leaving 5 bases between them. Germline CDR1 reads MDHEN; CDR2 reads SYDVKM. CDR3 length: 12 amino acids. The CDR3 loop reads CASSPISYEQYF. For the CDR3, the DNA is TGTGCCAGCAGTCCTATCTCCTACGAGCAGTACTTC.

J is TRBJ2-3 and V is TRBV5-4; D may be TRBD1 (6 bases). The CDR3 has 15 amino acids. Germline-derived CDR1 and CDR2 are SGHNT and YYREEE (reference sequence). V lost 0 bases and J lost 3, with 11 bases in between. CDR3 sequence reads: CASSLANTGTDTQYF. The CDR3 region has the DNA TGTGCCAGCAGCTTGGCGAATACAGGGACAGATACGCAGTATTTT.

The CDR3: CASRGSGLFNEQYF. The CDR3 DNA follows: TGTGCCAGCAGGGGCTCGGGACTATTCAACGAGCAGTACTTC. The rearrangement joins TRBV6-5 to TRBJ2-5, with 7 bases fitting TRBD2. The J call may be wrong; the DNA end is better matched by TRBJ2-7. The germline CDR1 and CDR2 sequences are MNHEY and SVGAGI. The CDR3 sequence is 14 residues long.

The J gene is TRBJ1-1, the V gene TRBV4-1; 8 bases agree with TRBD1. This CDR3 region has 15 residues. CDR1 MGHRA and CDR2 YSYEKL come from the germline V gene. V was pared by 4 bases and J by 5 bases, with 9 bases of the junction left unmatched. Here the CDR3 reads CASSPARTGLTEAFF. Written as DNA, the CDR3 is TGCGCCAGCAGCCCGGCTAGGACAGGGCTGACTGAAGCTTTCTTT.